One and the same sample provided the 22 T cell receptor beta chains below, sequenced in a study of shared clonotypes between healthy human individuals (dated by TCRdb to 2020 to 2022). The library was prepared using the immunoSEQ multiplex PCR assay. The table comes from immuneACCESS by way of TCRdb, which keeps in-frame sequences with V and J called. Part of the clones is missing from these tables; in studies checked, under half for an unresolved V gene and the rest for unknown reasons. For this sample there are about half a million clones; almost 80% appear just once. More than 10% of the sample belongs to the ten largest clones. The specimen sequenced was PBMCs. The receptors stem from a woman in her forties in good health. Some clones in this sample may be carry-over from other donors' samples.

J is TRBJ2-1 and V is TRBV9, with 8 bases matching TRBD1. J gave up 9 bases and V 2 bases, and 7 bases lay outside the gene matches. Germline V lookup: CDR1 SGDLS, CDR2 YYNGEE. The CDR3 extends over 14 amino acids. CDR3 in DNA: TGTGCCAGCAGCGTTGGACAGGGTTGGGGTGAGCAGTTCTTC. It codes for CASSVGQGWGEQFF.

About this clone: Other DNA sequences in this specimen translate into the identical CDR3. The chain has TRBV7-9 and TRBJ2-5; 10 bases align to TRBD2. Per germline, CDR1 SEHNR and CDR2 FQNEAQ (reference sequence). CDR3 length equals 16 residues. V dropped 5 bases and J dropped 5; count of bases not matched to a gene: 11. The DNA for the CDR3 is TGTGCCAGCAGCCAAGGCCTAGCGGGAGTTGGGGAGACCCAGTACTTC. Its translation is CASSQGLAGVGETQYF.

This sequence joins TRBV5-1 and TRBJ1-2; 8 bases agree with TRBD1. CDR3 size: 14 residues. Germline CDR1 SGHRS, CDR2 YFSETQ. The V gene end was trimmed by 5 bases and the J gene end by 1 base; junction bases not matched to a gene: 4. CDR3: CASSKTGDNYGYTF. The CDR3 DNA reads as TGCGCCAGCAGTAAGACAGGGGATAACTATGGCTACACCTTC.

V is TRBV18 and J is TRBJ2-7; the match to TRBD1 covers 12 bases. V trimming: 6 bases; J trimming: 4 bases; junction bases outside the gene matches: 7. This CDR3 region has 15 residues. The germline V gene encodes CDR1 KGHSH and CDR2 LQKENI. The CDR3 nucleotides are TGTGCCAGCTCTCCCGGGACAGGGGGCTTGTACGAGCAGTACTTC. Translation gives CASSPGTGGLYEQYF.

In nucleotides, the CDR3 is TGTGCCAGCCAGGCCAGCTCCTACGAGCAGTACTTC. Translating it yields CASQASSYEQYF. The rearrangement uses TRBV6-5 and TRBJ2-7; D remains unclear. V gave up 8 bases and J gave up 0 bases, with 8 bases separating them. In germline, CDR1 is MNHEY, CDR2 SVGAGI. The CDR3 totals 12 residues.

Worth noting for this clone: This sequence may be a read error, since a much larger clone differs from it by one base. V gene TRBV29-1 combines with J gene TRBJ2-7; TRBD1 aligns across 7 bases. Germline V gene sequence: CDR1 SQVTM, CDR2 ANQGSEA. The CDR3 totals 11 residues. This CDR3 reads CIVRQGYEQYF. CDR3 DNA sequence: TGCATCGTGAGACAGGGTTACGAGCAGTACTTC.

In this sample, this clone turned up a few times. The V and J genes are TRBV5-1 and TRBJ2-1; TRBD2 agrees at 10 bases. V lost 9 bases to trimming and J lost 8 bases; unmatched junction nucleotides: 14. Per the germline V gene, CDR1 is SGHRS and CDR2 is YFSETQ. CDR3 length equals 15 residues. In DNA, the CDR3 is TGCGCCACCCAACCCCTAGCGGGAGTGTCGGATGAGCAGTTCTTC. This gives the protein CATQPLAGVSDEQFF. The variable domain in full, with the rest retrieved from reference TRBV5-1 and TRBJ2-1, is KAGVTQTPRYLIKTRGQQVTLSCSPISGHRSVSWYQQTPGQGLQFLFEYFSETQRNKGNFPGRFSGRQFSNSRSEMNVSTLELGDSALYLCATQPLAGVSDEQFFGPGTRLTVL.

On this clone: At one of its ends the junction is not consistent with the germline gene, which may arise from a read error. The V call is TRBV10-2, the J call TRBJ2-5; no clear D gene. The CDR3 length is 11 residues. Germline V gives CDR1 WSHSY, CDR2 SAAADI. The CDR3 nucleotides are TGCGCCAGCAGAGACGACAACGCCCAGGACTTC. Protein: CASRDDNAQDF.

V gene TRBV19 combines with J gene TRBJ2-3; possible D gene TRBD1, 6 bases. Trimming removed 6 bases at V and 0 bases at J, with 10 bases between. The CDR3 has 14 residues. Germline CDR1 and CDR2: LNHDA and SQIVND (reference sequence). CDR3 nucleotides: TGTGCCAGTAGCCGGCAGGGGAGCACAGATACGCAGTATTTT. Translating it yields CASSRQGSTDTQYF.

CDR3 in DNA: TGCGCCAGCAGCCAAGATTCCAGGGGGATGTCGTCTAGTAGCGGCTACGAGCAGTACTTC. Its protein is CASSQDSRGMSSSSGYEQYF. The chain combines TRBV4-3 with TRBJ2-5; the D gene is possibly TRBD1 (7 bases). The tail of the sequence fits TRBJ2-7 better, so the J call may be wrong. The germline V gene encodes CDR1 LGHNA and CDR2 YSLEER. The CDR3 is 20 amino acids.

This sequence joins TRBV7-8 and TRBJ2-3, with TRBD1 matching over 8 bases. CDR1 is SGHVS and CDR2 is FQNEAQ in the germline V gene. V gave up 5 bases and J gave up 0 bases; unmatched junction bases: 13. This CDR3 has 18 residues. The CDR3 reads CASSPGGRGRTSTDTQYF. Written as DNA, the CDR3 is TGTGCCAGCAGCCCCGGGGGCAGGGGGCGAACTAGCACAGATACGCAGTATTTT.

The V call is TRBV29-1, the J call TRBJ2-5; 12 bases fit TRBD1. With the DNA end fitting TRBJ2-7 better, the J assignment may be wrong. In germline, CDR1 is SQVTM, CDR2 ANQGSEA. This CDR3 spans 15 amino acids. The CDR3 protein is CSVSGTGGFSYEQYF. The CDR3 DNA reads TGCAGCGTTTCTGGGACAGGGGGCTTCTCCTACGAGCAGTACTTC.

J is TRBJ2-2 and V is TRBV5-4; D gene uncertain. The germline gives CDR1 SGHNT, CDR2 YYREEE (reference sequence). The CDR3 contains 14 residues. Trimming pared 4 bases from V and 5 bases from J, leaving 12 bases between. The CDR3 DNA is TGTGCCAGCAGCCGTCTTACGGAGACCGGGGAGCTGTTTTTT. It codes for CASSRLTETGELFF.

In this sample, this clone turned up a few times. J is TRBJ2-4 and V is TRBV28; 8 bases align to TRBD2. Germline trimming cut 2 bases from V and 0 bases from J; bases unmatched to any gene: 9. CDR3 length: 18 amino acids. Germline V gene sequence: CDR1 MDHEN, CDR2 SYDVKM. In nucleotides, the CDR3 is TGTGCCAGCAGTTTAGTGGGACTAGGTGTGACAGCCAAAAACATTCAGTACTTC. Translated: CASSLVGLGVTAKNIQYF.

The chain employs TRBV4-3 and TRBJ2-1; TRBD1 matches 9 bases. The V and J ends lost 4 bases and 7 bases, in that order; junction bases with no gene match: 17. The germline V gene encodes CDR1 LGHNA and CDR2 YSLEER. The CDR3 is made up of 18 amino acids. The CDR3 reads CASSPYAPGQGLGNEQFF. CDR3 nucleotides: TGCGCCAGCAGCCCCTATGCCCCGGGACAGGGCCTGGGGAATGAGCAGTTCTTC.

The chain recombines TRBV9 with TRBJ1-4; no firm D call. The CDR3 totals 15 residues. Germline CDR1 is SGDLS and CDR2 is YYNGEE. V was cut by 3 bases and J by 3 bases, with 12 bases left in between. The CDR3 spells CASSAKGFPNEKLFF. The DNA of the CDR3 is TGTGCCAGCAGCGCGAAGGGTTTCCCTAATGAAAAACTGTTTTTT.

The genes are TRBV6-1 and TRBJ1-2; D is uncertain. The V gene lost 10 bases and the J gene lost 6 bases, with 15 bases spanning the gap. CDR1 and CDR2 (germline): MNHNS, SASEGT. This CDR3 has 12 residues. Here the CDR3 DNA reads TGTGCCACATATCGCGGCAATAATGGCTACACCTTC. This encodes CATYRGNNGYTF.

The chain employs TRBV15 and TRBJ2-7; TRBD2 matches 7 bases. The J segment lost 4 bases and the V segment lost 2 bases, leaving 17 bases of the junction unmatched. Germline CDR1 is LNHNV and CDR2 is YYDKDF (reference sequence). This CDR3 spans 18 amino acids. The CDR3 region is CATSRMMHGGGSGYEQYF. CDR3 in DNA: TGTGCCACCAGCAGAATGATGCACGGCGGCGGGAGTGGGTACGAGCAGTACTTC. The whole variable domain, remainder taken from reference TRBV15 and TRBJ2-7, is DAMVIQNPRYQVTQFGKPVTLSCSQTLNHNVMYWYQQKSSQAPKLLFHYYDKDFNNEADTPDNFQSRRPNTSFCFLDIRSPGLGDTAMYLCATSRMMHGGGSGYEQYFGPGTRLTVT.

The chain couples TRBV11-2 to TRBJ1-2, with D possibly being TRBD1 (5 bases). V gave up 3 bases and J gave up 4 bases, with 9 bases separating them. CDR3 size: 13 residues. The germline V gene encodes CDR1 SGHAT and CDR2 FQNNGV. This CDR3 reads CASSLTAIYGYTF. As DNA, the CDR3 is TGTGCCAGCAGCTTGACAGCTATCTATGGCTACACCTTC. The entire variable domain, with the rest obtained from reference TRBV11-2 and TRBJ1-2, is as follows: EAGVAQSPRYKIIEKRQSVAFWCNPISGHATLYWYQQILGQGPKLLIQFQNNGVVDDSQLPKDRFSAERLKGVDSTLKIQPAKLEDSAVYLCASSLTAIYGYTFGSGTRLTVV.

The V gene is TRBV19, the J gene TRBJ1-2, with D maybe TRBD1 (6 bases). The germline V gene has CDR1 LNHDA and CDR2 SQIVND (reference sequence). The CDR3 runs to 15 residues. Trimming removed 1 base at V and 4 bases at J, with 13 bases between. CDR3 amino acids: CASSIVSGATYGYTF. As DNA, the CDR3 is TGTGCCAGTAGTATAGTTTCGGGGGCGACCTATGGCTACACCTTC.

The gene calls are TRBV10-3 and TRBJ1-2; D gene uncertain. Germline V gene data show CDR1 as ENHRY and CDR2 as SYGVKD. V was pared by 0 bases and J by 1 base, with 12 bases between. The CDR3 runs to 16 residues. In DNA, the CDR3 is TGTGCCATCAGTGAGTCGGCTACAGAGAATAACTATGGCTACACCTTC. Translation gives CAISESATENNYGYTF.

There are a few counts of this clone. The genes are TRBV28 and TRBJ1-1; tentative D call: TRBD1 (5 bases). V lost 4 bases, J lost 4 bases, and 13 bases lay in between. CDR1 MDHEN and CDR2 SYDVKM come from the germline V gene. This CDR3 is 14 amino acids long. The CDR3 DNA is TGTGCCAGCAGTTCCGTCCCACAGGCCACTGAAGCTTTCTTT. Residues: CASSSVPQATEAFF.